The rows below give T cell receptor beta chains drawn from one sample of a study of CD8 T cells in Susac syndrome. Each CDR3 protein gets one entry after TCRdb re-called the immunoSEQ multiplex PCR reads with MiXCR. This sample carries about 130,000 distinct CDR3 sequences, 90% to 95% of them seen once, and the ten largest clones take more than 0.1%. Sequencing was carried out using CD4+ T cells from PBMCs. The receptors derive from a human donor in good health. Each CDR3 is given with its conserved first and last residue. A D gene is named only where the DNA matches it firmly. Rows may omit the clone size; those that give it use once, few, many or a size class.

V gene	D gene	clone size	J gene	CDR3 DNA	CDR3 protein
TRBV28	TRBD2	.	TRBJ2-1	TGTGCCAGTCTTAGCGGGAGCTGGGTCAATGAGCAGTTCTTC	CASLSGSWVNEQFF
TRBV29-1	TRBD1	.	TRBJ2-2	TGCAGCGCCGGGACAGGGGGCAAGACCGGGGAGCTGTTTTTT	CSAGTGGKTGELFF
TRBV29-1	.	.	TRBJ1-4	TGCAGCGCCCAGGGTTTCGGTGATGAAAAACTGTTTTTT	CSAQGFGDEKLFF
TRBV6-2/TRBV6-3	.	.	TRBJ2-7	TGTGCCAGCAGTTACTACCAGGACGTCTCCTACGAGCAGTACTTC	CASSYYQDVSYEQYF
TRBV7-2	.	once	TRBJ1-5	TGTGCCAGCAGCTCCGGGGCCGGCGGCAATCAGCCCCAGCATTTT	CASSSGAGGNQPQHF
TRBV19	.	.	TRBJ1-2	TGTGCCAGTAGTATAGTGGACGCGGGCTATGGCTACACCTTC	CASSIVDAGYGYTF
TRBV3-1	TRBD1	.	TRBJ2-2	TGTGCCAGCAGCCAAGACTTATTGGGACAGGGGCACACCGGGGAGCTGTTTTTT	CASSQDLLGQGHTGELFF
TRBV7-2	.	.	TRBJ2-5	TGTGCCAGCAGCTTCGGGGGGCTGGGGGAGACCCAGTACTTC	CASSFGGLGETQYF
TRBV29-1	TRBD1	.	TRBJ2-7	TGCAGCGTGAGAGGAGGACAGGGGGCTCTCTACGAGCAGTACTTC	CSVRGGQGALYEQYF
TRBV27	.	once	TRBJ2-5	TGTGCCAGCAAGCCGGGGGTTGGGGAGACCCAGTACTTC	CASKPGVGETQYF